This T cell receptor beta chain stems from a study of T cell changes during pregnancy in multiple sclerosis. Data came from immunoSEQ multiplex PCR; TCRdb stores just in-frame clones and leaves some out. The table lists approximately 100,000 clones, 90% to 95% of them singletons. The CDR3 contains 16 residues. Trimming removed 1 base at V and 0 bases at J, with 10 bases between. Germline V gene data show CDR1 as PRHDT and CDR2 as FYEKMQ (reference sequence). The specimen comprised peripheral blood, sampled in the second trimester of pregnancy. The chain is built from TRBV13 and TRBJ2-4, with a weak D call TRBD1 (5 bases). The receptor was derived from a female donor with multiple sclerosis, enrolled in a pregnancy study. The CDR3 DNA sequence: TGTGCCAGCAGCTTAGCCCCAGGGCGAGCCAAAAACATTCAGTACTTC. Protein sequence: CASSLAPGRAKNIQYF. Complete variable domain (other parts from reference TRBV13 and TRBJ2-4): AAGVIQSPRHLIKEKRETATLKCYPIPRHDTVYWYQQGPGQDPQFLISFYEKMQSDKGSIPDRFSAQQFSDYHSELNMSSLELGDSALYFCASSLAPGRAKNIQYFGAGTRLSVL.